This TCR beta chain was sequenced in a study of STAT3 mutations in large granular lymphocyte leukemia. Study results and limitations: A small but highly pathogenic clone may have been missed. All newly emerging clones after therapy were STAT3 wild type. In T-cell large granular lymphocyte leukemia, about half of patients showed multiple immunodominant subclonotypes.

About this clone: What it binds is unknown.

The assay was immunoSEQ multiplex PCR, and TCRdb's table has in-frame clones only and misses some. Among some 31,000 clones listed, approximately 84% were seen once. The TCR sequence derives from a man in his sixties with T-cell large granular lymphocyte leukemia. Some clones in this sample may be carry-over from other donors' samples. Sequenced: peripheral blood mononuclear cells.

CDR3 bases: TGTGCCAGCATCTTCGACAGGTTAGCTGAAGCTTTCTTT. Amino acid sequence: CASIFDRLAEAFF. The chain employs TRBV6-6 and TRBJ1-1, with a tentative D call TRBD1 (6 bases). The V gene lost 7 bases and the J gene lost 6 bases, with 15 bases spanning the gap. The CDR3 has 13 residues. Germline V gives CDR1 MNHNY, CDR2 SVGAGI (reference sequence).